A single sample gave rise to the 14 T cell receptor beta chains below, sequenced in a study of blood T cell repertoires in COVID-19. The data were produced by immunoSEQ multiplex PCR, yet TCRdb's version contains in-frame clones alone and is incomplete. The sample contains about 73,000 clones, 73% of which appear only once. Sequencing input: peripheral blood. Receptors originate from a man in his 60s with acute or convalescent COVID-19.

The CDR3 DNA is TGCAGCGTTGGACAGGGCTATCAAGCTAACTATGGCTACACCTTC. Its protein product is CSVGQGYQANYGYTF. The chain recombines TRBV29-1 with TRBJ1-2, with 7 bases that match TRBD1. Germline lookup yields CDR1 SQVTM and CDR2 ANQGSEA. CDR3 length: 15 residues. V dropped 4 bases and J dropped 0; count of bases not matched to a gene: 8.

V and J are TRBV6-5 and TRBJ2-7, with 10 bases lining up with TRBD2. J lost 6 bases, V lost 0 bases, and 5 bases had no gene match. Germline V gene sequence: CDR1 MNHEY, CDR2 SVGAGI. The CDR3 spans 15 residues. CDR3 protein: CASSYSLAGVGEQYF. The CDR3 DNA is TGTGCCAGCAGTTACTCTCTAGCGGGAGTAGGCGAGCAGTACTTC.

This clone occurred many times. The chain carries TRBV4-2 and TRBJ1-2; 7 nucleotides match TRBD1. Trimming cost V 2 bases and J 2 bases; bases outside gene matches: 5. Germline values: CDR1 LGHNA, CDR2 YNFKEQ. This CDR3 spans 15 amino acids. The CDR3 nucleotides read TGTGCCAGCAGCCAACAACAGGGGATCAACTATGGCTACACCTTC. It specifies CASSQQQGINYGYTF.

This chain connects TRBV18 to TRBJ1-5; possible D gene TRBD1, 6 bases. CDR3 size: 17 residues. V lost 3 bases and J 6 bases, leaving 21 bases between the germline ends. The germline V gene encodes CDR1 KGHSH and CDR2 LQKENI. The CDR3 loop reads CASSPGGDAIGIQPQHF. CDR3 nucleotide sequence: TGTGCCAGCTCACCTGGGGGCGACGCGATCGGAATTCAGCCCCAGCATTTT.

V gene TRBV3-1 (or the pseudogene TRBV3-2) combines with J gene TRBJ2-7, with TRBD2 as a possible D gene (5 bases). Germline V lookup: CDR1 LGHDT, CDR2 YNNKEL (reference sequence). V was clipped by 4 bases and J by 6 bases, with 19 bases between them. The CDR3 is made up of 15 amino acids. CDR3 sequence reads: CASSPGEGLYREQYV. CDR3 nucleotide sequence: TGTGCCAGCAGCCCCGGGGAAGGGCTCTACCGCGAGCAGTACGTC.

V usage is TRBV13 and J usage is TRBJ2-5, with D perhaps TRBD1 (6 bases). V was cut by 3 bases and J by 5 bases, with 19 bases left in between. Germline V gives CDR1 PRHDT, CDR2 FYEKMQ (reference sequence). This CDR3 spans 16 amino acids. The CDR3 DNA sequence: TGTGCCAGCAGCTTCCAAGCCAGGGGAGTGGTGGAGACCCAGTACTTC. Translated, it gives CASSFQARGVVETQYF. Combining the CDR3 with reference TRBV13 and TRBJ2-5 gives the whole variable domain AAGVIQSPRHLIKEKRETATLKCYPIPRHDTVYWYQQGPGQDPQFLISFYEKMQSDKGSIPDRFSAQQFSDYHSELNMSSLELGDSALYFCASSFQARGVVETQYFGPGTRLLVL.

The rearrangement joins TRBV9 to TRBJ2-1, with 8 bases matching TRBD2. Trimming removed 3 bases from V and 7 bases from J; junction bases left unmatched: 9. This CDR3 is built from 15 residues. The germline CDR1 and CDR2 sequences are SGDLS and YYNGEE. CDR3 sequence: CASSALGGTSNEQFF. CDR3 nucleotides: TGTGCCAGCAGCGCTCTAGGAGGGACTAGTAATGAGCAGTTCTTC.

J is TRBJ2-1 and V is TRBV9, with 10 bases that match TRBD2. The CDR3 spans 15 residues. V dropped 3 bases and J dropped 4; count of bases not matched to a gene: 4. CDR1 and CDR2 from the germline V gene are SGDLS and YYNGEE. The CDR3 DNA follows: TGTGCCAGCAGCGGCACTAGCGGGATTTACAATGAGCAGTTCTTC. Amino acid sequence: CASSGTSGIYNEQFF.

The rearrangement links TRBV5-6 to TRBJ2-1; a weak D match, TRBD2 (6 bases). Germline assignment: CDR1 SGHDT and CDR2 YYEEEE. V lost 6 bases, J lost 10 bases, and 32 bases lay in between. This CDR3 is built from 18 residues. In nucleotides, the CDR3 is TGTGCCAGCAAGAGTTCGTCTTTTGCGGGGACCCGGCCGGGCGAGCAGTTCTTC. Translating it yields CASKSSSFAGTRPGEQFF.

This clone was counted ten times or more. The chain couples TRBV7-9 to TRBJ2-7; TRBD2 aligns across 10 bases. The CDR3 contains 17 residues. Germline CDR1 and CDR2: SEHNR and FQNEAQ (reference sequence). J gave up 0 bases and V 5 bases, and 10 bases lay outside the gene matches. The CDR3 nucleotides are TGTGCCAGCAGCGATAGGGGTACTAGCGGGGTCTCCTACGAGCAGTACGTC. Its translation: CASSDRGTSGVSYEQYV.

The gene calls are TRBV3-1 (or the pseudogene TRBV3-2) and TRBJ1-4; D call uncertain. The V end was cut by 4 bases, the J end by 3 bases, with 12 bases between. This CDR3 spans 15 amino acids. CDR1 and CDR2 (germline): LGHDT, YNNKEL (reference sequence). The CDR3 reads CASSPRRVANEKLFF. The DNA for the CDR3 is TGTGCCAGCAGCCCCCGACGGGTGGCTAATGAAAAACTGTTTTTT.

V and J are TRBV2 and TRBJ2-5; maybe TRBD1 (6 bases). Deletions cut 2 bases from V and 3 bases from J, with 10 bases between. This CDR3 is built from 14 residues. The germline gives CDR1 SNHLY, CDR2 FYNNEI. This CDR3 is CASSERSGEETQYF. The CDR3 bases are TGTGCCAGCAGTGAAAGGTCAGGGGAAGAGACCCAGTACTTC.

This CDR3 is CASSPQQNTEAFF. The CDR3 nucleotides are TGTGCCAGCTCACCACAACAGAACACTGAAGCTTTCTTT. V and J are TRBV18 and TRBJ1-1; D is unresolved. This CDR3 has 13 amino acids. The ends were cut back, 1 base at V and 1 base at J, with 4 bases in the middle. Per the germline V gene, CDR1 is KGHSH and CDR2 is LQKENI.

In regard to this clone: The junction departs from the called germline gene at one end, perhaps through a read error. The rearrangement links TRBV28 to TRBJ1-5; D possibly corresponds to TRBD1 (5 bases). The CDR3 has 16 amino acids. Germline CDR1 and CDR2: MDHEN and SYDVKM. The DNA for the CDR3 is TGTACCAGCAGTTCTCAGGGTACACTAAGCAATCAGCCCCAGCATTTT. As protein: CTSSSQGTLSNQPQHF.